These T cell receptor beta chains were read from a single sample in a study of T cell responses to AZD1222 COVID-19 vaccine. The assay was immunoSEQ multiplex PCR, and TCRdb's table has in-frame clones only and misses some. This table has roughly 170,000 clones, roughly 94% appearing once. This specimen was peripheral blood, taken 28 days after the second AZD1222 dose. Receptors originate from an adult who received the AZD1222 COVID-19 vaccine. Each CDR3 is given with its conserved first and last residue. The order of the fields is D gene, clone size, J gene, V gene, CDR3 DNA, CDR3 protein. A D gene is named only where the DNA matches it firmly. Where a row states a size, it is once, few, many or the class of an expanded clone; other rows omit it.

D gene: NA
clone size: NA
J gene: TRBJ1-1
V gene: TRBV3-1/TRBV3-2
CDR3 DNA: TGTGCCAGCAGCCAAGTTCCGGGTTGGGGGACTGAAGCTTTCTTT
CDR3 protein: CASSQVPGWGTEAFF

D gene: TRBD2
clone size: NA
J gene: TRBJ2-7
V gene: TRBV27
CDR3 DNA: TGTGCCAGCAGTCCATATCTAGCGGGCCCCTACGAGCAGTACTTC
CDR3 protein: CASSPYLAGPYEQYF

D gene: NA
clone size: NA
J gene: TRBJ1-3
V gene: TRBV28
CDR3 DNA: TGTGCCAGCAGTCCAGACATCGCCTTGACCATATATTTT
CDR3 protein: CASSPDIALTIYF

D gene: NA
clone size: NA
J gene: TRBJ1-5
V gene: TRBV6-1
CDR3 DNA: TGTGCCAGCAGTGACAGGGGCCCAGGTATGGGCAATCAGCCCCAGCATTTT
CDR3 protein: CASSDRGPGMGNQPQHF

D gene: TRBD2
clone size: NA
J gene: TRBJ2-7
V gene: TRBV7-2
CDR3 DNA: TGTGCCAGCAGCTTTGGACTAGCGATCTCCTACGAGCAGTACTTC
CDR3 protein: CASSFGLAISYEQYF

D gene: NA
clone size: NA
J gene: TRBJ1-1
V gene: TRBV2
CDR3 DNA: TGTGCCAGCACGCGACAGTCAGACACTGAAGCTTTCTTT
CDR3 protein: CASTRQSDTEAFF

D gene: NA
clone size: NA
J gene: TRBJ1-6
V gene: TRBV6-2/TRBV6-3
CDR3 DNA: TGTGCCAGCAGTCAAGCGGAAAATTCACCCCTCCACTTT
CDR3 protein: CASSQAENSPLHF

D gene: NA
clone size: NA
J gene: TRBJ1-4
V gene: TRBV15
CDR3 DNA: TGTGCCACCAGCAGAGGCCAAACCCCCGGTGAAAAACTGTTTTTT
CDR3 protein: CATSRGQTPGEKLFF

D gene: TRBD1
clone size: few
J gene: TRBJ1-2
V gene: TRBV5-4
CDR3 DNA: TGTGCCAGCAGCTTGGCAGGGACAGGGAATTTGGTTGGCTACACCTTC
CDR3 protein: CASSLAGTGNLVGYTF

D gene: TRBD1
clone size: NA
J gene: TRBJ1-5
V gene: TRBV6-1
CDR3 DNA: TGTGCCACTACCGAACAGGGGATTAGCAATCAGCCCCAGCATTTT
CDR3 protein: CATTEQGISNQPQHF

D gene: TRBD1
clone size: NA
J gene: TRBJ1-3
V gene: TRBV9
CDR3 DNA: TGTGCCAGCAGCGTAGAAGCAGGGGGAGGAAACACCATATATTTT
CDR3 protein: CASSVEAGGGNTIYF

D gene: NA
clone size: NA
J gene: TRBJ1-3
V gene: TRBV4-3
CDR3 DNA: TGCGCCAGCAGCCAATACCTAGGGTCTGGAAACACCATATATTTT
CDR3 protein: CASSQYLGSGNTIYF

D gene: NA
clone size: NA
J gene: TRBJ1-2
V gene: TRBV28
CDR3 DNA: TGTGCCAGCCGACGGAACTATGGCTACACCTTC
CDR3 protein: CASRRNYGYTF

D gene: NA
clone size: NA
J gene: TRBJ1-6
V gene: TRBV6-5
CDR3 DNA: TGTGCCAGCGGTCCCAATTCACCCCTCCACTTT
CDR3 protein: CASGPNSPLHF

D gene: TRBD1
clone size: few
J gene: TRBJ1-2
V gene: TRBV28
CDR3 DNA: TGTGCCAGCAGTCCTACGACAGGGAGGAACTATGGCTACACCTTC
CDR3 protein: CASSPTTGRNYGYTF

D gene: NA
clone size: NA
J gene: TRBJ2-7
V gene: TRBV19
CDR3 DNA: TGTGCCAGTAGAGTAGGGAACGAGCAGTACTTC
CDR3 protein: CASRVGNEQYF